These T cell receptor beta chains were read from a single sample in a study of cytomegalovirus exposure and HLA in healthy donors. The protocol was immunoSEQ multiplex PCR, while the TCRdb copy is restricted to in-frame clones and leaves out a portion. The repertoire holds roughly 100,000 clones, with over 75% as singletons. Sequenced sample: PBMCs. Receptors originate from a man aged 25-45 years in good health and CMV-seropositive. The CDR3 runs from the conserved cysteine through the conserved F or W. The D gene is left open where the match is weak. Expanded clones get a size class; other rows say once, few or many, or leave the size out.

abundance | d_gene | j_gene | v_gene | CDR3aa | CDR3nt
- | - | TRBJ1-6 | TRBV10-3 | CAIRTDSYNSPLHF | TGTGCCATCAGGACAGACTCCTATAATTCACCCCTCCACTTT
few | - | TRBJ1-1 | TRBV19 | CASTKGRGTEAFF | TGTGCCAGTACGAAGGGGCGAGGCACTGAAGCTTTCTTT
- | - | TRBJ2-7 | TRBV14 | CASSQARGLTYEQYF | TGTGCCAGCAGCCAAGCTCGGGGACTCACCTACGAGCAGTACTTC
- | - | TRBJ2-7 | TRBV5-1 | CASSLGAEQYF | TGCGCCAGCAGCTTGGGGGCCGAGCAGTACTTC
- | TRBD1 | TRBJ2-3 | TRBV6-1 | CASSDHGQAPWAQYF | TGTGCCAGCAGTGACCACGGACAGGCCCCTTGGGCGCAGTATTTT
- | TRBD2 | TRBJ2-7 | TRBV7-2 | CASSSQRGTFYEQYF | TGTGCCAGCAGCTCGCAGCGGGGGACGTTCTACGAGCAGTACTTC
- | - | TRBJ2-1 | TRBV5-1 | CASSAFRQGDYEQFF | TGCGCCAGCAGCGCCTTTCGCCAGGGCGATTACGAGCAGTTCTTC
- | - | TRBJ2-7 | TRBV11-2 | CASGGGLDDYEQYF | TGTGCCAGCGGGGGGGGGCTGGATGACTACGAGCAGTACTTC
once | - | TRBJ1-1 | TRBV5-6 | CASSLATQGRTEAFF | TGTGCCAGCAGCTTGGCAACCCAGGGAAGAACTGAAGCTTTCTTT
- | - | TRBJ2-7 | TRBV2 | CASSVLQNYEQYF | TGTGCCAGCAGTGTTCTCCAGAACTACGAGCAGTACTTC